One T cell receptor beta chain is described in this entry. Profiling relied on immunoSEQ multiplex PCR, and the TCRdb table lists in-frame clones only, not all of them. Of around 16,000 clones in the sample, approximately 83% were seen once. Researchers processed graft tissue to release intraepithelial and lamina propria lymphocytes. This entry belongs to a study of graft-versus-host responses after intestinal transplantation. There are 13 residues in the CDR3. With 0 bases removed from V and 5 bases from J, the gap between germline ends came to 5 bases. Germline V gives CDR1 SGHDT, CDR2 YYEEEE. This TCR came from a human patient who received an intestinal transplant, so some T cells may come from the graft donor. The sample here was ileum tissue, taken 580 to 600 days after intestinal transplantation. The chain joins TRBV5-6 to TRBJ2-2, with unresolved D. The CDR3 spells CASSLVVTGELFF. CDR3 coding DNA: TGTGCCAGCAGCTTGGTGGTAACCGGGGAGCTGTTTTTT. Looking up the rest from reference TRBV5-6 and TRBJ2-2 gives the full variable domain: DAGVTQSPTHLIKTRGQQVTLRCSPKSGHDTVSWYQQALGQGPQFIFQYYEEEERQRGNFPDRFSGHQFPNYSSELNVNALLLGDSALYLCASSLVVTGELFFGEGSRLTVL.